Listed below are T cell receptor beta chains from one sample, sequenced in a study of OX40 agonist ivuxolimab in advanced cancers. This table comes from immunoSEQ multiplex PCR, and its TCRdb copy is limited to in-frame clones, with some not included. Seen here are tens of thousands of clones, approximately 91% observed once, and the top ten hold 0.3% to 0.45%. This specimen was CD4+ or CD8+ T cells sorted from blood, taken in a trial of the OX40 agonist ivuxolimab. These receptors were taken from an adult with an advanced solid tumor such as melanoma, head and neck, liver or kidney cancer. Both conserved end residues are part of each CDR3. A D gene is named only where the DNA matches it firmly. Clone size is shown for a subset of rows, as once, few, many or a class of expanded clone.

J gene	clone size	D gene	V gene	CDR3 protein	CDR3 DNA
TRBJ2-1	-	-	TRBV27	CASSRDGRREQFF	TGTGCCAGCAGTAGGGACGGGCGGCGTGAGCAGTTCTTC
TRBJ2-3	-	TRBD1	TRBV2	CASRGQGSDTQYF	TGTGCCAGCAGAGGACAGGGGTCAGATACGCAGTATTTT
TRBJ2-2	-	TRBD2	TRBV7-9	CASSLARTSGRPGELFF	TGTGCCAGCAGCTTAGCTAGGACTAGCGGGAGACCCGGGGAGCTGTTTTTT
TRBJ2-5	-	-	TRBV18	CASSPLRGEQETQYF	TGTGCCAGCTCACCACTCAGGGGAGAGCAAGAGACCCAGTACTTC
TRBJ2-7	-	-	TRBV5-6	CASSLRRGIISYEQYF	TGTGCCAGCAGCTTGAGAAGGGGGATAATCTCCTACGAGCAGTACTTC
TRBJ1-4	-	-	TRBV7-8	CASSLMVQGSTNEKLFF	TGTGCCAGCAGCTTAATGGTGCAGGGCTCCACTAATGAAAAACTGTTTTTT
TRBJ2-3	-	-	TRBV5-8	CASSWTGAWGTDTQYF	TGTGCCAGCAGCTGGACCGGAGCATGGGGCACAGATACGCAGTATTTT
TRBJ2-1	once	TRBD2	TRBV6-6	CASSQAGGTYNEQFF	TGTGCCAGCAGTCAAGCGGGAGGTACCTACAATGAGCAGTTCTTC
TRBJ2-5	-	TRBD2	TRBV6-5	CASTPRGGETQYF	TGTGCCAGCACCCCCCGGGGGGGGGAGACCCAGTACTTC
TRBJ2-7	-	TRBD1	TRBV5-6	CASSRPGQGYEQYF	TGTGCCAGCAGTCGTCCGGGACAGGGCTACGAGCAGTACTTC
TRBJ2-1	-	-	TRBV5-8	CASSPAVGGLEQFF	TGTGCCAGCAGCCCCGCGGTGGGGGGACTTGAGCAGTTCTTC
TRBJ2-1	-	-	TRBV4-1	CASSQEGRPTINEQFF	TGCGCCAGCAGCCAAGAAGGACGCCCTACAATTAATGAGCAGTTCTTC
TRBJ2-7	once	-	TRBV5-6	CASSYNPGLWVEQYF	TGTGCCAGCAGTTACAACCCAGGCTTGTGGGTCGAGCAGTACTTC
TRBJ2-1	-	-	TRBV11-2	CASTPDRLTYNEQFF	TGTGCCAGCACCCCAGACAGGTTGACCTACAATGAGCAGTTCTTC
TRBJ2-7	-	TRBD1	TRBV7-9	CASSLAGGLYEQYF	TGTGCCAGCAGCTTAGCAGGGGGCCTCTACGAGCAGTACTTC
TRBJ2-7	-	-	TRBV6-5	CASTGRGGSYEQYF	TGTGCCAGCACGGGGCGGGGCGGCTCCTACGAGCAGTACTTC
TRBJ2-7	once	TRBD1	TRBV10-3	CAISASQDRVVEQYF	TGTGCCATCAGTGCGAGTCAGGACAGGGTCGTCGAGCAGTACTTC
TRBJ2-3	-	TRBD1	TRBV5-1	CASSPGRGTGIGTDTQYF	TGCGCCAGCAGCCCCGGACGTGGGACAGGGATAGGGACAGATACGCAGTATTTT
TRBJ1-2	-	-	TRBV18	CASSPQGGMDGYTF	TGTGCCAGCTCACCACAGGGCGGTATGGATGGCTACACCTTC
TRBJ2-6	-	-	TRBV19	CAGAVGAAGANVLTF	TGTGCCGGAGCGGTGGGCGCAGCTGGGGCCAACGTCCTGACTTTC
TRBJ2-1	-	-	TRBV7-2	CASSLFTSKSSYNEQFF	TGTGCCAGCAGCCTTTTCACCTCCAAGAGCTCCTACAATGAGCAGTTCTTC
TRBJ1-1	-	-	TRBV7-9	CASSLAGRVTEAFF	TGTGCCAGCAGCCTCGCAGGGAGAGTAACTGAAGCTTTCTTT
TRBJ2-3	-	-	TRBV7-2	CASSSTDTQYF	TGTGCCAGCAGCTCCACAGATACGCAGTATTTT
TRBJ2-1	-	-	TRBV5-4	CASSLDGLSYNEQFF	TGTGCCAGCAGCTTGGACGGCCTCTCCTACAATGAGCAGTTCTTC
TRBJ2-1	-	TRBD2	TRBV10-3	CAITTGTSEPFF	TGTGCCATCACCACCGGGACTAGCGAGCCGTTCTTC
TRBJ2-7	-	-	TRBV18	CASSPASESYEQYF	TGTGCCAGCTCTCCGGCTAGCGAGAGCTACGAGCAGTACTTC
TRBJ2-7	-	-	TRBV28	CASSPAGTSTYEQYF	TGTGCCAGCAGCCCCGCGGGGACCTCGACCTACGAGCAGTACTTC
TRBJ2-2	-	TRBD1	TRBV27	CASSLTGVFTGELFF	TGTGCCAGCAGTTTAACAGGGGTGTTTACCGGGGAGCTGTTTTTT
TRBJ1-1	few	-	TRBV19	CASSPLRGNTEAFF	TGTGCCAGTAGCCCACTGAGGGGAAACACTGAAGCTTTCTTT
TRBJ1-4	once	TRBD1	TRBV19	CASSRIGQAATNEKLFF	TGTGCCAGTAGTCGAATCGGACAGGCAGCAACTAATGAAAAACTGTTTTTT
TRBJ2-7	-	-	TRBV18	CASSSGDSHLGEQYF	TGTGCCAGCTCTTCGGGCGACTCGCACTTGGGCGAGCAGTACTTC
TRBJ2-3	-	TRBD2	TRBV18	CASSIAGGGNTQYF	TGTGCCAGCTCTATAGCGGGGGGCGGCAATACGCAGTATTTT
TRBJ1-2	-	TRBD1	TRBV5-4	CASSLLTGLNYGYTF	TGTGCCAGCAGCTTATTGACAGGGCTTAACTATGGCTACACCTTC